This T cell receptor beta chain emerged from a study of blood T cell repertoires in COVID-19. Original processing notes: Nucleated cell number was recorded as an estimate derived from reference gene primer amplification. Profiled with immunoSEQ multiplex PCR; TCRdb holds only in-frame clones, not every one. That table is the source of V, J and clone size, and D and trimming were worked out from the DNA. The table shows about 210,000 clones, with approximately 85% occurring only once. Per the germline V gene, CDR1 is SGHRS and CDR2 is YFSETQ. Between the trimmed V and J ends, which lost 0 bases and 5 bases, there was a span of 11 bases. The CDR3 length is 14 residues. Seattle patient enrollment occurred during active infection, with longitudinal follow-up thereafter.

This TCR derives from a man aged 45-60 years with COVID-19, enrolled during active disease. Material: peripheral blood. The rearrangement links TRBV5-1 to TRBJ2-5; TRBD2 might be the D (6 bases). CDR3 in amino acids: CASSLALARETQYF. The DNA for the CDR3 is TGCGCCAGCAGCTTGGCTCTAGCGAGGGAGACCCAGTACTTC.